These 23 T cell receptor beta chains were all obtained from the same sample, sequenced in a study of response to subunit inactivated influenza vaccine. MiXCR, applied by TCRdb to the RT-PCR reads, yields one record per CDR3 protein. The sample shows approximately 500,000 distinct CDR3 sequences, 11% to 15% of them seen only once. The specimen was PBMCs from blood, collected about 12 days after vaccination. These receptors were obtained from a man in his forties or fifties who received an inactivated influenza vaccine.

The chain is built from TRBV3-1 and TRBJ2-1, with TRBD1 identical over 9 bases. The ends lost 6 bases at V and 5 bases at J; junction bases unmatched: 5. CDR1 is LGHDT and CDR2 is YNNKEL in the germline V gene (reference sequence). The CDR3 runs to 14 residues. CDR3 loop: CASSRGTGNNEQFF. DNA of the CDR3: TGTGCCAGCAGTCGTGGGACAGGGAACAATGAGCAGTTCTTC.

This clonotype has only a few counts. The CDR3 protein is CATSSLEGTGLTEAFF. CDR3 nucleotide sequence: TGTGCCACCAGCAGTCTAGAAGGGACAGGGCTTACTGAAGCTTTCTTT. This chain connects TRBV15 to TRBJ1-1; TRBD1 matches at 9 bases. The CDR3 consists of 16 residues. The trim removed 3 bases at V and 5 bases at J, leaving 10 bases unmatched. Germline CDR1 LNHNV, CDR2 YYDKDF (reference sequence).

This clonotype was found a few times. The CDR3: CASRTRGGNTEAFF. CDR3 coding DNA: TGTGCCAGCAGGACCAGGGGGGGGAACACTGAAGCTTTCTTT. The rearrangement joins TRBV28 to TRBJ1-1, with 7 bases identical to TRBD1. With V trimmed by 6 bases and J by 1 base, 5 bases remained unmatched. Germline V gene data show CDR1 as MDHEN and CDR2 as SYDVKM. The CDR3 runs to 14 residues.

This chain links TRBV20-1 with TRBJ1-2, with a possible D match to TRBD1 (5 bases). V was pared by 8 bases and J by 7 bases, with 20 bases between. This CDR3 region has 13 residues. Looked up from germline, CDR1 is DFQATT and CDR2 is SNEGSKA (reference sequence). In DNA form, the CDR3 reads TGCAGTCTACTACACGCAGGGAGTGGTGGCTACACCTTC. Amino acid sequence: CSLLHAGSGGYTF.

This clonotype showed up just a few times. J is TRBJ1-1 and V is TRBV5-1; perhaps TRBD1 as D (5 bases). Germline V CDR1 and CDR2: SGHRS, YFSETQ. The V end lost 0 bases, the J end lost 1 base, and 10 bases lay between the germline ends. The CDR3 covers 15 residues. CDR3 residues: CASSLGGQGNTEAFF. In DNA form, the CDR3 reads TGCGCCAGCAGCTTGGGAGGGCAGGGGAACACTGAAGCTTTCTTT.

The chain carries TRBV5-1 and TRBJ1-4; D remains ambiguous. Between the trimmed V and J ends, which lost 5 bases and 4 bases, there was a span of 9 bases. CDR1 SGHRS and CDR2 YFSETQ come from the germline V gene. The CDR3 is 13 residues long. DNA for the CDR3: TGCGCCAGCAGATTAGGGAATAATGAAAAACTGTTTTTT. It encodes CASRLGNNEKLFF.

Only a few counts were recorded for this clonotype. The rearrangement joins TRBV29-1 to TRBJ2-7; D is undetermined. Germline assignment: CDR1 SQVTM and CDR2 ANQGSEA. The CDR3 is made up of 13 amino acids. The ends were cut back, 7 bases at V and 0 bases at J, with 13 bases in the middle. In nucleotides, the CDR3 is TGCAGCGCCACGGGCGACCTCTCCTACGAGCAGTACTTC. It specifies CSATGDLSYEQYF.

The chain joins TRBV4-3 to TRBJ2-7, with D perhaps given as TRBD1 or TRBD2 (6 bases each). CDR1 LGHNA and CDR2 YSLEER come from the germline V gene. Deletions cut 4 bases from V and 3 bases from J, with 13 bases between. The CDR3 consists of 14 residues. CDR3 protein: CASSLQRGDYEQYF. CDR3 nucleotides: TGCGCCAGCAGCCTCCAGAGGGGGGACTACGAGCAGTACTTC.

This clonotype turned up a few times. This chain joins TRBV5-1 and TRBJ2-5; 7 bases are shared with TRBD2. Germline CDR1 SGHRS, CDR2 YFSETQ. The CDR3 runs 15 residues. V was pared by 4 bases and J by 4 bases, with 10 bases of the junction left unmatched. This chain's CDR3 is CASSLAGGGIETQYF. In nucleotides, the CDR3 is TGCGCCAGCAGCCTGGCGGGCGGGGGTATAGAGACCCAGTACTTC. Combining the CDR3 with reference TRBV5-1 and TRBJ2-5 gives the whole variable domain KAGVTQTPRYLIKTRGQQVTLSCSPISGHRSVSWYQQTPGQGLQFLFEYFSETQRNKGNFPGRFSGRQFSNSRSEMNVSTLELGDSALYLCASSLAGGGIETQYFGPGTRLLVL.

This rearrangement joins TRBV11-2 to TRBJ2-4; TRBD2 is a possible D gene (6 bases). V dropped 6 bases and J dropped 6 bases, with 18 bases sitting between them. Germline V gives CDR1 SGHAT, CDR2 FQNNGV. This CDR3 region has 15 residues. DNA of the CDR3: TGTGCCAGCAGGGGGACGAGGAGGGCGCTAAACATTCAGTACTTC. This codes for CASRGTRRALNIQYF.

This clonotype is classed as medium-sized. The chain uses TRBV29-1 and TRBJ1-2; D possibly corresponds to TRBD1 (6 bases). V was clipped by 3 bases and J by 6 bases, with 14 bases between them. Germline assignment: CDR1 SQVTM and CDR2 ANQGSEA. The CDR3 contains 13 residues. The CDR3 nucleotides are TGCAGCGTTGATGGGGGCGAGGGGCATGGCTACACCTTC. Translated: CSVDGGEGHGYTF.

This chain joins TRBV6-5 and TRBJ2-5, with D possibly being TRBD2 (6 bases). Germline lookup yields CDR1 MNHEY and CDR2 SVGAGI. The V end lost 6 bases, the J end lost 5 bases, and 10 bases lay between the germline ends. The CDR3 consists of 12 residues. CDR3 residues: CASRGAGETQYF. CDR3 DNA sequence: TGTGCCAGCAGAGGGGCGGGGGAGACCCAGTACTTC.

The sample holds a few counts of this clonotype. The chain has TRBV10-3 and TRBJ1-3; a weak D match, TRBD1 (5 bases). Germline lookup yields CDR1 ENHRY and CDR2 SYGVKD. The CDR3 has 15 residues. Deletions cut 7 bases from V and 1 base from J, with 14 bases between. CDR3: CAITTDRVSGNTIYF. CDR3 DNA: TGTGCCATCACGACAGATCGGGTGTCTGGAAACACCATATATTTT.

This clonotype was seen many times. The CDR3 protein is CASGTFYEQYF. CDR3 nucleotides: TGTGCCAGTGGGACTTTCTACGAGCAGTACTTC. This sequence joins TRBV28 and TRBJ2-7, with D possibly matching TRBD2 (6 bases). CDR1 and CDR2 from the germline V gene are MDHEN and SYDVKM. The CDR3 sequence is 11 residues long. V was pared by 9 bases and J by 3 bases, with 9 bases between.

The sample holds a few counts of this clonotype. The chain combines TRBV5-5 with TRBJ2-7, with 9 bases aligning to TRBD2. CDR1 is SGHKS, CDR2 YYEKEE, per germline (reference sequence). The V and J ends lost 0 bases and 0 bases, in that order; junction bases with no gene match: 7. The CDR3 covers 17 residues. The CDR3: CASSLGFGGGVSYEQYF. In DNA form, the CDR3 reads TGTGCCAGCAGCTTGGGTTTTGGCGGGGGGGTCTCCTACGAGCAGTACTTC.

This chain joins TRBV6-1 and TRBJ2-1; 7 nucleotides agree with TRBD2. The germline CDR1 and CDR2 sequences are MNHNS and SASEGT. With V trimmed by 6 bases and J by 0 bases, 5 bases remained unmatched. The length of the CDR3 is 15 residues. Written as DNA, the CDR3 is TGTGCCAGCAGAGCGACTAGCCTCTCCTACAATGAGCAGTTCTTC. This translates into CASRATSLSYNEQFF.

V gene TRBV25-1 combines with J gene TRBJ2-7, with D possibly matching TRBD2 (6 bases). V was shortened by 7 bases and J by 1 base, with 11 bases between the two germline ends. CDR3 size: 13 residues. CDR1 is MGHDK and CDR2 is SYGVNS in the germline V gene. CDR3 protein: CASTGSLSYEQYF. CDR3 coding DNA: TGTGCCAGCACCGGGAGCCTGTCCTACGAGCAGTACTTC.

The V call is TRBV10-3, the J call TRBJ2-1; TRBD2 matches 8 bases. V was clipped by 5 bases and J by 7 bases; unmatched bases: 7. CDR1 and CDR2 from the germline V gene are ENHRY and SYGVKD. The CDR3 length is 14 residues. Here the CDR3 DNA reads TGTGCCATCAGTAGCGGGAGTATAAGGAATGAGCAGTTCTTC. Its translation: CAISSGSIRNEQFF.

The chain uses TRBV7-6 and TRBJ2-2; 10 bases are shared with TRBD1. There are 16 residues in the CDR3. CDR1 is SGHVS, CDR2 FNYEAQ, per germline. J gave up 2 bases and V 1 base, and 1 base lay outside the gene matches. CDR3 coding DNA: TGTGCCAGCAGCTTAGGGACAGGGGGAAACACCGGGGAGCTGTTTTTT. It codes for CASSLGTGGNTGELFF.

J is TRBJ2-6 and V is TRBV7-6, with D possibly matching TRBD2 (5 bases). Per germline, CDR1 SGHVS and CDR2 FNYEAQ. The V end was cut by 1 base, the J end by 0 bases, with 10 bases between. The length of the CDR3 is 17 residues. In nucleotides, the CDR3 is TGTGCCAGCAGCTTAGAACCGAGCGGCTCTGGGGCCAACGTCCTGACTTTC. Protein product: CASSLEPSGSGANVLTF. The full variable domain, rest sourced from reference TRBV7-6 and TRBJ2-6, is GAGVSQSPRYKVTKRGQDVALRCDPISGHVSLYWYRQALGQGPEFLTYFNYEAQQDKSGLPNDRFSAERPEGSISTLTIQRTEQRDSAMYRCASSLEPSGSGANVLTFGAGSRLTVL.

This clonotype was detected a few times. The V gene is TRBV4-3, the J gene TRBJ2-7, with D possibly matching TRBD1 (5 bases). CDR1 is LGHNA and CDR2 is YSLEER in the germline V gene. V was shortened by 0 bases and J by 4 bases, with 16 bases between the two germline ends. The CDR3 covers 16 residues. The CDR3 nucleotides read TGCGCCAGCAGCCAAGATACCTCGGCAGGGATATACGAGCAGTACTTC. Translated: CASSQDTSAGIYEQYF.

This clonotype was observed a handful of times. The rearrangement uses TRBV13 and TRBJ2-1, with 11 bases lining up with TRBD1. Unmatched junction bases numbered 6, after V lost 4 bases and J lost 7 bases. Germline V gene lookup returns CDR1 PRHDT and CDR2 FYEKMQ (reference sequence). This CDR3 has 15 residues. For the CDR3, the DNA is TGTGCCAGCAGCTCGGACAGGGGGCTTCTAAATGAGCAGTTCTTC. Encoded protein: CASSSDRGLLNEQFF.

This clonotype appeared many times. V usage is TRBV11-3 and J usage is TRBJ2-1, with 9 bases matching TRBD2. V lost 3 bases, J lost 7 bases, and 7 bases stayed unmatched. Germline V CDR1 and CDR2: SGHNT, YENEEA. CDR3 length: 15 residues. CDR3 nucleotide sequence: TGTGCCAGCAGCTTCTCGGCGGGAGGGGTAAATGAGCAGTTCTTC. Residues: CASSFSAGGVNEQFF.